The next 8 T cell receptor beta chains were all read from a single sample in a study of vaccination effects on CD4 cells after COVID-19. Before sequencing, viral peptide pools were used by the ViraFEST assay to expand antigen-specific CD4+ T cells. Investigators separated out CD4+ T cells once 10 days of culture had passed. Vaccine administered to participants consisted of two doses of either BNT162b2 or mRNA-1273. TCRdb's table, derived via immunoSEQ multiplex PCR, lists solely in-frame clones and lacks some. The sample records around 22,000 clones, approximately 76% being singletons. Their antigens remain unidentified. The specimen comprised CD4+ T cells from PBMCs cultured with HCoV-229E spike peptides, sampled after COVID-19 vaccination. These receptors came from a human donor who received a COVID-19 vaccine.

This chain links TRBV6-5 with TRBJ1-2, with D perhaps matching TRBD1 (5 bases). The CDR3 is 14 residues long. Germline-derived CDR1 and CDR2 are MNHEY and SVGAGI. V was cut by 8 bases and J by 7 bases, with 20 bases left in between. The DNA for the CDR3 is TGTGCCAGCTCGCCCGGGATGGGGACGAGTGGCTACACCTTC. Translating it yields CASSPGMGTSGYTF.

The chain links TRBV6-6 to TRBJ2-7, with 13 bases that match TRBD2. After removal of 5 bases from V and 0 bases from J, the junction contained 13 bases not matched to a gene. The CDR3 sequence is 19 residues long. Germline-derived CDR1 and CDR2 are MNHNY and SVGAGI (reference sequence). CDR3 loop: CASSPRAGLAGESSYEQYF. Written as DNA, the CDR3 is TGTGCCAGCAGTCCCCGCGCAGGACTAGCGGGAGAAAGCTCCTACGAGCAGTACTTC.

This chain uses TRBV6-5 with TRBJ1-1, with 10 bases identical to TRBD1. V gave up 5 bases and J gave up 11 bases; unmatched junction bases: 5. Germline CDR1 MNHEY, CDR2 SVGAGI. This CDR3 spans 12 amino acids. CDR3 amino acids: CASSHGQGGAFF. The CDR3 nucleotides read TGTGCCAGCAGTCACGGACAGGGGGGTGCTTTCTTT.

This CDR3 is CAWSGQGSGQPQHF. The DNA of the CDR3 is TGTGCCTGGAGTGGACAGGGTTCGGGGCAGCCCCAGCATTTT. The chain joins TRBV30 to TRBJ1-5, with TRBD1 identical over 7 bases. The CDR3 totals 14 residues. V was pared by 1 base and J by 7 bases, with 7 bases of the junction left unmatched. Germline values: CDR1 GTSNPN, CDR2 SVGIG (reference sequence).

This chain uses TRBV9 with TRBJ2-1; 10 bases map to TRBD2. The CDR3 spans 17 residues. The junction had 7 bases not matched to a gene; V was cut back by 0 bases and J by 4 bases. Germline lookup yields CDR1 SGDLS and CDR2 YYNGEE. CDR3 DNA sequence: TGTGCCAGCAGCGTAGATGGTAGCGGGGGGTATTACAATGAGCAGTTCTTC. Its protein product is CASSVDGSGGYYNEQFF.

V and J are TRBV6-2 or TRBV6-3 and TRBJ1-2, with D unclear. The CDR3 spans 14 residues. V shed 4 bases and J shed 0 bases, with 9 bases lying between them. Germline-derived CDR1 and CDR2 are MNHEY and SVGEGT. The chain's CDR3 is CASSSFGTNYGYTF. The CDR3 DNA follows: TGTGCCAGCAGTTCCTTCGGAACTAACTATGGCTACACCTTC.

The rearrangement uses TRBV5-1 and TRBJ2-7; 10 bases fit TRBD1. V shed 4 bases and J 3 bases; nucleotides not matched to a gene: 13. The CDR3 sequence is 17 residues long. Germline assignment: CDR1 SGHRS and CDR2 YFSETQ. This CDR3 is CASSVPPLGQGYYEQYF. The CDR3 DNA follows: TGCGCCAGCAGCGTCCCTCCCCTGGGACAGGGGTACTACGAGCAGTACTTC.

The chain links TRBV3-1 (or the pseudogene TRBV3-2) to TRBJ1-1, with 8 nucleotides matching TRBD1. Germline V lookup: CDR1 LGHDT, CDR2 YNNKEL (reference sequence). The trim removed 2 bases at V and 11 bases at J, leaving 10 bases unmatched. The CDR3 totals 14 residues. CDR3 coding DNA: TGTGCCAGCAGCCAACCAGGGGGCTATGTGGTGGCTTTCTTT. Encoded protein: CASSQPGGYVVAFF.